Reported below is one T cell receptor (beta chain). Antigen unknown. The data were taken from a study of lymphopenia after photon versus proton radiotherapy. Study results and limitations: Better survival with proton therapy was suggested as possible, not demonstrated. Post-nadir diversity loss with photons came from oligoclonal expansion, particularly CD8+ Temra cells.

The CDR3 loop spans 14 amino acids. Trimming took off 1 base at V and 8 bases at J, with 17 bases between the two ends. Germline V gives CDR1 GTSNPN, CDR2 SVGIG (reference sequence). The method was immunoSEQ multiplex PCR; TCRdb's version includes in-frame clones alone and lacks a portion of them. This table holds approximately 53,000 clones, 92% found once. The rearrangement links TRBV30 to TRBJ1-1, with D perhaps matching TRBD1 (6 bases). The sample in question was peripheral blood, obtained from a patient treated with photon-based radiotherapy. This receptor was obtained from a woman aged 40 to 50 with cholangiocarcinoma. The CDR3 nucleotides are TGTGCCTGGAGTGAACAGGGCACGGGTAAAGAAGCTTTCTTT. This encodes CAWSEQGTGKEAFF. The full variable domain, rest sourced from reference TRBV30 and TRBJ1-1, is SQTIHQWPATLVQPVGSPLSLECTVEGTSNPNLYWYRQAAGRGLQLLFYSVGIGQISSEVPQNLSASRPQDRQFILSSKKLLLSDSGFYLCAWSEQGTGKEAFFGQGTRLTVV.